This note documents a single T cell receptor beta chain sequence. No cognate antigen has been identified for it. The input lacks base qualities; no much larger clone sits a single base away. Relative to germline, V is missing 4 bases and J is missing 15 bases, with 12 bases of the junction outside any gene match. Including cysteine and phenylalanine, the CDR3 has 14 amino acids. Kept here is only the CDR3 DNA, which spans 42 bases and is read in frame from base 1. For CDR1 and CDR2, the germline V gene (reference sequence) lists SEHNR and FQNEAQ. The record originates from a study of cytomegalovirus exposure and HLA in healthy donors (dated by TCRdb to the late 2010s). As for the study more broadly: In an earlier analysis of 450 to 750 of the donors, 276 Gb of sequence data and 100 million or so unique TCR beta sequences from roughly 190 million T cells were reported. Approximately 300 gigabases of sequencing data and roughly 81 million unique TCR sequences made up an early release that covered some 640 HLA-typed donors. The genetic ancestry cluster associated with self-reported Caucasian donors included roughly four fifths of the 398 genotyped donors. The aim of the study was to test whether cataloging public T cell receptors could identify signatures of past pathogen exposure. The study used immunosequencing to profile the T cell repertoires of 666 subjects and linked those repertoires to cytomegalovirus serostatus. Besides the first cohort of more than 650 subjects, a separate validation cohort made up of 120 different subjects was used. To predict cytomegalovirus infection status, the study brought together high-throughput TCR immunosequencing, statistical association of individual TCRs with disease status, and machine learning. In a later analysis, previously published TCR beta repertoires from 666 donors were re-analyzed and high-resolution HLA genotyping was added so that TCR occurrence patterns could be studied. In the later analysis, no new phenotypic data were used to find candidate immune exposures; instead, reliance was placed on TCR beta sequences and their occurrence across donors. To decide whether each TCR beta V gene segment behaved as functional or pseudogenic, an earlier analysis of some 540 of the donors relied on high-throughput TCR beta sequencing. Donor age, sex, ethnicity and CMV serostatus were compiled alongside the repertoire data. In a later genetic analysis, genome-wide SNP genotypes for about three fifths of the 666 donors were used, and that subset was treated as a discovery cohort. Every repertoire in the discovery cohort had been generated on one and the same sequencing platform. Both class I and class II loci were covered by HLA typing, at four-digit resolution. The number of donors typed differed by locus, with about 629-630 for A, B, C, DRB1 and DQB1, 522 for DQA1, 600 to 610 for DPA1, and some 440 for DPB1. Because of strong linkage in the cohort, roughly five DR-DQ haplotypes were treated as single units for association and clustering. Across some 400 genotyped donors of the cohort, an average of roughly 250,000 unique TCR beta nucleotide sequences per donor were sequenced, and approximately 19% of those sequences were non-productive. Overall study results and their limits: The classifier was reported to diagnose cytomegalovirus status with high specificity and sensitivity in both the original and validation cohorts. Across donors, most TCR sequences were observed very rarely, whereas some public TCRs were present in many individuals. The study gave a list of some 150 TCR beta chains associated with cytomegalovirus. About 17 rarely observed V segments, including chromosome 9 orphons, were excluded from the earlier analysis of about 610 of the donors because counts were too low. A further reported finding was that TCR beta sequences accurately predicted the HLA-A and HLA-B alleles for most subjects in the first cohort. The presence/absence analyses assumed that sequencing depth was roughly uniform across donors, and that assumption may not be true. A few of the identified cytomegalovirus-associated TCR beta chains were confirmed in vitro to be specific for cytomegalovirus antigens. A later analysis reported that several top co-occurrence clusters appeared linked to parvovirus B19, influenza, CMV and Epstein-Barr virus. When HLA alleles, especially DR and DQ, strongly co-occurred, attributing TCR associations to individual alleles was difficult. A later analysis found that TCR association rates varied across HLA loci, with DRB1 alleles showing the most associated TCRs and HLA-C alleles the fewest. A cluster of highly shared sequence variants was judged likely to be a technical artifact of the sequencing pipeline. The only immune exposure information available for the cohort was CMV serostatus. Because the 87-base-pair reads could not distinguish some IMGT-functional V segments, including TRBV6-2 and TRBV6-3, those segments were excluded. Correlated functional status among segregating V segments might reflect linkage disequilibrium, but an unknown experimental factor could not be ruled out. Because HLA typing was missing for some donors at each locus, association tests included only the typed subset. A later genetic analysis reported fewer N-insertions in productive TCRs among donors in an Asian-associated ancestry cluster than the roughly 700-donor mean. A later analysis found that HLA-associated TCR beta chains were more clonally expanded and had lower generation probabilities than equally common non-associated chains. Broadly in line with IMGT annotations, most TCR beta V segments showed up in productive rearrangements about 87% or about 30% of the time in an earlier analysis of several hundred of the donors. This cohort had only TCR beta chains sequenced, and the lack of alpha or paired-chain data limited which features could be detected. The authors suggested that the approach could potentially be generalized to other disease states and immunological phenotypes. According to a later analysis, most CMV-associated TCR beta chains appeared to be HLA-restricted, and the HLA associations seemed to be driven largely by CMV exposure. V-gene and J-gene trimming of TCR beta chains was associated with a missense DCLRE1C variant in a later genetic analysis, and the association was replicated in an independent cohort. In a later analysis, around 17,000 TCR beta sequences were associated with specific HLA alleles at a false discovery rate of 0.05.

Library preparation used the immunoSEQ multiplex PCR assay. For the multiplex PCR, a mixture combining 60 forward primers for TCR Vbeta segments and 13 reverse primers for TCR Jbeta segments was used. The CDR3 region of rearranged TCR beta genes was amplified from genomic DNA with a multiplex PCR assay. On the Illumina HiSeq System, the amplified TCR beta libraries were sequenced as 87-base-pair reads. The authors' pipeline ran thus. A later analysis counted some 80 million unique TCR beta chains across the approximately 700 repertoires, and around 9.9 million of these chains were shared by at least two donors. Raw reads were error-corrected and collapsed into unique sequences by a nearest-neighbor algorithm in which closely related sequences were merged to remove PCR and sequencing errors. V, D and J gene segments were assigned by aligning CDR3 sequences to IMGT reference sequences. Each retained sequence needed at least a six-nucleotide match to both a V gene segment and a J gene segment. Rearrangements were classified as productive when the CDR3 lacked stop codons and remained in frame with V and J, and all other rearrangements were classified as non-productive. Following IMGT convention, CDR3 was defined as the stretch from the second conserved V-encoded cysteine up to the conserved J-encoded phenylalanine. The earlier analysis of some 540 of the donors excluded any sequence lacking an unambiguous match to a single V gene segment. An earlier analysis of several hundred of the donors called V segments functional above 56.7% productive rearrangements and segregating when the between-donor standard deviation exceeded 5%. A statistical classification framework was built for diagnosing cytomegalovirus status from the catalog of TCR beta chain sequences. A later analysis assigned V and J genes by comparing TCR nucleotide sequences with IMGT/GENE-DB human TR gene sequences. The TCRdist pipeline was used in a later analysis to assign CDR3 sequences and most-parsimonious VDJ recombination scenarios. In a later analysis, each TCR beta chain was defined by its CDR3 amino acid sequence together with its V-gene family, and reads lacking a unique V-gene family were excluded. As a way to deal with suspected cross-contamination and a sequencing artifact, a later analysis dropped over 550 nucleotide sequences that were highly shared and had low generation probability. In a later analysis, a clonal expansion index was calculated for each public chain from normalized within-repertoire ranks of inferred template counts. Generation probabilities in a later analysis came from a VDJ recombination model fitted to out-of-frame rearrangements, and those results were checked against IGoR. In a later analysis, TCR-TCR, TCR-HLA and TCR-CMV co-occurrence was scored with hypergeometric tests, and a repertoire-size bias correction was applied to TCR pairs. To estimate false discovery rates, a later analysis permuted the HLA or CMV assignments 20 times. In a later analysis, co-occurring TCRs were grouped using DBSCAN, with TCRdist sequence similarity added in when clustering inside HLA-allele-positive subsets. Co-occurrence clustering excluded repertoires with fewer than 30,000 or more than 120,000 public chains, plus five with anomalous nucleotide sharing. The table comes from immuneACCESS by way of TCRdb, which keeps in-frame sequences with V and J called. Part of the clones is missing from these tables; in studies checked, under half for an unresolved V gene and the rest for unknown reasons. V, J and clone size reflect that table, while D and trimming were determined from the DNA. In this sample the table shows about 160,000 clones, 80% to 90% of which occur a single time. The ten largest clones add up to more than 2% of the sample.

The cohort was made up of approximately 700 healthy bone marrow donors. All cohort members were sampled while nominally healthy, although unrecorded immune exposures were likely present. The donor tested CMV seropositive and was one of the 289 seropositive cohort members. A peripheral blood sample was collected from each donor, and TCR beta sequencing was performed on peripheral blood mononuclear cells. Genomic DNA extraction from the blood cell samples was performed with the Qiagen DNeasy Blood Extraction Kit. The TCR sequence derives from a man younger than 35 in good health and CMV-seropositive. Material: PBMCs. The chain joins TRBV7-9 to TRBJ2-3; 11 bases in the middle match TRBD1. The DNA sequence is given as TGTGCCAGCAGCTCCCAGGGAGGACAGGGGGCGCGATATTTT. Translated, this is CASSSQGGQGARYF.